These 22 T cell receptor beta chains originate from one sample sequenced in a study of T-cell reconstitution after alpha-beta-depleted transplantation in children. A TCRbeta library incorporating unique molecular identifiers was prepared. Using its own MiXCR run on the PCR reads, TCRdb lists one record per CDR3 protein. The data contain about 830,000 distinct CDR3 sequences, less than 20% of them singletons. The sample here was PBMCs, mostly from graft donor cells, taken 360 days after TCRalphabeta/CD19-depleted stem cell transplant. The receptors originated from a male patient between 10 and 17 years old who had a stem cell transplant for acute lymphoblastic leukemia, so the T cells may come from the graft donor.

This chain uses TRBV20-1 with TRBJ2-1; tentatively, D is TRBD2 (5 bases). Trimming removed 3 bases at V and 10 bases at J, with 13 bases between. The CDR3 runs to 12 residues. The germline CDR1 and CDR2 sequences are DFQATT and SNEGSKA (reference sequence). The CDR3 sequence: CSASLTTWEQFF. CDR3 nucleotides: TGCAGTGCTAGCCTGACTACCTGGGAGCAGTTCTTC.

This clonotype has more than one count but fewer than ten. The V and J genes are TRBV27 and TRBJ2-5; D is undetermined. V shed 4 bases and J shed 5 bases, with 14 bases lying between them. Looked up from germline, CDR1 is MNHEY and CDR2 is SMNVEV (reference sequence). The length of the CDR3 is 14 residues. Here the CDR3 DNA reads TGTGCCAGCAGTTGGGGAAGTTTAGGGGAGACCCAGTACTTC. It specifies CASSWGSLGETQYF.

This clonotype has a single count. The gene calls are TRBV7-3 and TRBJ1-3, with 7 bases lining up with TRBD1. This CDR3 is 15 amino acids long. Germline V gene sequence: CDR1 SGHTA, CDR2 FQGTGA. The ends lost 5 bases at V and 2 bases at J; junction bases unmatched: 6. The chain's CDR3 is CASSPRQGPGNTIYF. CDR3 in DNA: TGTGCCAGCAGCCCGCGACAGGGACCTGGAAACACCATATATTTT.

This clonotype occurred a few times. This rearrangement joins TRBV5-1 to TRBJ2-1, with 14 bases matching TRBD2. CDR1 is SGHRS and CDR2 is YFSETQ in the germline V gene. The V gene end was trimmed by 4 bases and the J gene end by 8 bases; junction bases not matched to a gene: 8. This CDR3 has 16 residues. The DNA for the CDR3 is TGCGCCAGCAGCCCTGGGACTAGCGGGAGCTGGGATGAGCAGTTCTTC. Amino acids: CASSPGTSGSWDEQFF.

The gene calls are TRBV20-1 and TRBJ2-3; 11 nucleotides agree with TRBD2. Germline CDR1 is DFQATT and CDR2 is SNEGSKA (reference sequence). J gave up 4 bases and V 6 bases, and 9 bases lay outside the gene matches. The CDR3 length is 15 residues. CDR3 nucleotide sequence: TGCAGTGCAGATCGACTAGCGGGACGGGCAGATACGCAGTATTTT. This encodes CSADRLAGRADTQYF.

This clonotype came up many times. The junction departs from the called germline gene at one end, perhaps through a read error. The chain carries TRBV5-8 and TRBJ1-1; D is unclear. This CDR3 region has 11 residues. Per the germline V gene, CDR1 is SGHTS and CDR2 is YDEGEE. The CDR3 reads CASSPNPEAFF. CDR3 nucleotide sequence: TGTGCCAGCAGCCCGAACCCTGAAGCTTTCTTT.

The chain employs TRBV3-1 and TRBJ1-2, with a tentative D call TRBD1 (6 bases). Germline V CDR1 and CDR2: LGHDT, YNNKEL (reference sequence). V lost 2 bases to trimming and J lost 3 bases, with 13 bases between them. The CDR3 loop spans 15 amino acids. CDR3 amino acids: CASSQTRGLYYGYTF. As DNA, the CDR3 is TGTGCCAGCAGCCAAACCCGGGGGCTATACTATGGCTACACCTTC.

A few counts support this clonotype. This chain joins TRBV29-1 and TRBJ1-2, with D possibly TRBD1 on 5 matching bases. Per germline, CDR1 SQVTM and CDR2 ANQGSEA. The CDR3 sequence is 16 residues long. Trimming cost V 6 bases and J 5 bases, with 25 bases left between them. CDR3 nucleotide sequence: TGCAGCGTCCACGCCGGGGGGGGAAAGGGCTCTTATGGCTACACCTTC. As protein: CSVHAGGGKGSYGYTF.

The table lists this clonotype with a few counts. V and J are TRBV18 and TRBJ2-5; D is uncertain. From germline, CDR1 is KGHSH and CDR2 LQKENI. V lost 0 bases and J 0 bases, leaving 5 bases between the germline ends. The CDR3 totals 14 residues. The CDR3 DNA sequence: TGTGCCAGCTCACCACCTGCAGACCAAGAGACCCAGTACTTC. It yields the protein CASSPPADQETQYF. Filled out from reference TRBV18 and TRBJ2-5, the complete variable domain reads NAGVMQNPRHLVRRRGQEARLRCSPMKGHSHVYWYRQLPEEGLKFMVYLQKENIIDESGMPKERFSAEFPKEGPSILRIQQVVRGDSAAYFCASSPPADQETQYFGPGTRLLVL.

This clonotype was picked up many times. The chain employs TRBV7-2 and TRBJ2-3; D gene uncertain. This CDR3 is built from 13 residues. CDR1 and CDR2 from the germline V gene are SGHTA and FQGNSA. V lost 5 bases, J lost 6 bases, and 12 bases lay in between. CDR3 residues: CASSLTGWDTQYF. Here the CDR3 DNA reads TGTGCCAGCAGCCTCACCGGGTGGGATACGCAGTATTTT.

This clonotype was observed a few times. This chain connects TRBV3-1 to TRBJ2-3; D remains unclear. Germline CDR1 reads LGHDT; CDR2 reads YNNKEL (reference sequence). The CDR3 length is 14 residues. Trimming pared 7 bases from V and 2 bases from J, leaving 13 bases between. The CDR3: CASTLGPNTDTQYF. CDR3 DNA sequence: TGTGCCAGCACCCTTGGGCCCAACACAGATACGCAGTATTTT.

The chain links TRBV6-1 to TRBJ2-7; 9 bases agree with TRBD1. This CDR3 spans 13 amino acids. Trimming at V came to 4 bases and at J to 9 bases, leaving 7 bases not matched to a gene. Germline V gene data show CDR1 as MNHNS and CDR2 as SASEGT. CDR3 residues: CASSAPGQGRQYF. The CDR3, as DNA: TGTGCCAGCAGTGCCCCGGGACAGGGACGGCAGTACTTC.

This clonotype has just a few counts. The chain recombines TRBV12-3 or TRBV12-4 with TRBJ2-1; 10 positions agree with TRBD2. The length of the CDR3 is 15 residues. V lost 4 bases to trimming and J lost 5 bases; unmatched junction nucleotides: 5. For the CDR3, the DNA is TGTGCCAGCAGTTCCGCTAGCGGGAGTAACAATGAGCAGTTCTTC. Translation gives CASSSASGSNNEQFF.

There are a few counts of this clonotype. The chain couples TRBV5-6 to TRBJ2-1; D remains ambiguous. Between the trimmed V and J ends, which lost 0 bases and 2 bases, there was a span of 6 bases. The CDR3 is 14 amino acids. Germline V gene lookup returns CDR1 SGHDT and CDR2 YYEEEE. DNA of the CDR3: TGTGCCAGCAGCTTGGGACACCCCTACAATGAGCAGTTCTTC. Its protein is CASSLGHPYNEQFF.

The chain links TRBV25-1 to TRBJ1-1, with unresolved D. V lost 0 bases to trimming and J lost 0 bases, with 11 bases between them. This CDR3 contains 16 residues. The V gene's germline CDR1 is MGHDK and CDR2 SYGVNS. CDR3 coding DNA: TGTGCCAGCAGTGAATATGGTACCGCGATGAACACTGAAGCTTTCTTT. Translating gives CASSEYGTAMNTEAFF. Using reference TRBV25-1 and TRBJ1-1 for the parts outside the CDR3, the full variable domain is EADIYQTPRYLVIGTGKKITLECSQTMGHDKMYWYQQDPGMELHLIHYSYGVNSTEKGDLSSESTVSRIRTEHFPLTLESARPSHTSQYLCASSEYGTAMNTEAFFGQGTRLTVV.

This clonotype has at least ten counts. The CDR3 nucleotides read TGCAGCGTTGTGTCCCCCACTCGAGCGGGAAGGGGCAAAAACATTCAGTACTTC. This gives the protein CSVVSPTRAGRGKNIQYF. V is TRBV29-1 and J is TRBJ2-4, with 7 bases matching TRBD2. The trim removed 4 bases at V and 3 bases at J, leaving 18 bases unmatched. This CDR3 is 18 amino acids long. Germline V gene data show CDR1 as SQVTM and CDR2 as ANQGSEA.

The CDR3 here is CASSQEWRGRWHEQYF. The CDR3 DNA reads TGTGCCAGCAGCCAAGAGTGGCGAGGGAGATGGCACGAGCAGTACTTC. The chain links TRBV14 to TRBJ2-7; D possibly corresponds to TRBD2 (5 bases). The CDR3 is 16 amino acids. Germline V gives CDR1 SGHDN, CDR2 FVKESK. Trimming took 0 bases from V and 5 from J, leaving 17 bases between them.

In its sample, this clonotype was seen a few times. The V and J genes are TRBV4-1 and TRBJ2-7; 10 nucleotides align to TRBD2. The junction had 3 bases not matched to a gene; V was cut back by 2 bases and J by 5 bases. Germline CDR1 reads MGHRA; CDR2 reads YSYEKL. There are 14 residues in the CDR3. CDR3 coding DNA: TGCGCCAGCAGCCAAACTAGCGGGATTGACGAGCAGTACTTC. This translates into CASSQTSGIDEQYF.

The rearrangement uses TRBV7-2 and TRBJ2-5; no definite D call. V shed 1 base and J shed 5 bases, with 11 bases lying between them. Germline assignment: CDR1 SGHTA and CDR2 FQGNSA. The CDR3 totals 14 residues. CDR3 bases: TGTGCCAGCAGCTTAGTCTGGGGTCGGGAGACCCAGTACTTC. Amino acid sequence: CASSLVWGRETQYF.

This clonotype was observed a handful of times. The chain joins TRBV5-5 to TRBJ2-7, with 7 nucleotides matching TRBD1. Germline CDR1 reads SGHKS; CDR2 reads YYEKEE (reference sequence). The CDR3 is 16 amino acids. Trimming at V came to 4 bases and at J to 3 bases, leaving 13 bases not matched to a gene. The CDR3 coding sequence is TGTGCCAGCAGCCTCCCCGACGACAGGGTACTCTACGAGCAGTACTTC. Translation gives CASSLPDDRVLYEQYF.

V usage is TRBV12-3 or TRBV12-4 and J usage is TRBJ2-1; D is ambiguous. This CDR3 spans 15 amino acids. Between the trimmed V and J ends, which lost 1 base and 3 bases, there was a span of 10 bases. Written as DNA, the CDR3 is TGTGCCAGCAGTTTAGACTCCGGCTACTACAATGAGCAGTTCTTC. Its protein product is CASSLDSGYYNEQFF.

In its sample, this clonotype was seen a few times. The V and J genes are TRBV29-1 and TRBJ2-1; 7 positions agree with TRBD1. CDR3 length equals 17 residues. The J segment lost 2 bases and the V segment lost 3 bases, leaving 13 bases of the junction unmatched. Germline V gene sequence: CDR1 SQVTM, CDR2 ANQGSEA. The CDR3 spells CSVEWGQNLSPYNEQFF. CDR3 DNA: TGCAGCGTTGAGTGGGGACAGAATTTGAGCCCCTACAATGAGCAGTTCTTC.